This is a list of T cell receptor beta chains from one sample in a study of PD-L1 blockade in urothelial cancer. Only in-frame clones appear in the TCRdb table, and some are missing; sequencing was by immunoSEQ multiplex PCR. The table lists about 46,000 clones, approximately 85% of them singletons, with approximately 2% in the top ten. The specimen comprised PBMCs, sampled around atezolizumab (anti-PD-L1) treatment. Receptors originate from a man aged 50 to 60 with urothelial cancer. CDR3s include the opening cysteine and the closing phenylalanine or tryptophan. Fields, in order: D gene, clone size, J gene, V gene, CDR3 DNA, CDR3 protein. D genes are given only for firm matches. Clone size is stated in some rows and not others, as once, few, many or a class when expanded.

>NA|NA|TRBJ1-6|TRBV14
TGTGCCAGCAGCCAAGTGGGGAGAATTTCACCCCTCCACTTT
CASSQVGRISPLHF
>NA|NA|TRBJ2-1|TRBV4-1
TGCGCCAGCAGCCAGGCCATCCACAATGAGCAGTTCTTC
CASSQAIHNEQFF
>TRBD1|NA|TRBJ2-7|TRBV13
TGTGCCAGCAGCCTTTCCGGGACAGGCTACGAGCAGTACTTC
CASSLSGTGYEQYF
>TRBD2|NA|TRBJ2-7|TRBV27
TGTGCCAGCAGTTACCGGACTAGTTCCTACGAGCAGTACTTC
CASSYRTSSYEQYF
>TRBD1|NA|TRBJ1-3|TRBV4-1
TGCGCCAGCGGCTTTCGACAGGGGCCTGGAAACACCATATATTTT
CASGFRQGPGNTIYF
>TRBD2|NA|TRBJ2-1|TRBV29-1
TGCAGCGTTGACTCTTTTGGCGGGAGCTCCTACAATGAGCAGTTCTTC
CSVDSFGGSSYNEQFF
>TRBD2|NA|TRBJ2-2|TRBV5-5
TGTGCCAGCAGCTTCGGGCTAGCGGGAGGGCCGAACACCGGGGAGCTGTTTTTT
CASSFGLAGGPNTGELFF
>TRBD1|few|TRBJ1-2|TRBV16
TGTGCCAGCGGGGGACAGGGGATCAGCTATGGCTACACCTTC
CASGGQGISYGYTF
>TRBD2|few|TRBJ2-1|TRBV6-1
TGTGCCAGCACTAGACTAGCGGGGAAGGACAATGAGCAGTTCTTC
CASTRLAGKDNEQFF
>NA|NA|TRBJ2-5|TRBV29-1
TGCAGCGGACATAGTACAGGGACGGGAAAGACCCAGTACTTC
CSGHSTGTGKTQYF
>NA|NA|TRBJ1-3|TRBV9
TGTGCCAGCAGCGTAGATCAGGGGTACGGAAACACCATATATTTT
CASSVDQGYGNTIYF
>NA|NA|TRBJ2-2|TRBV7-2
TGTGCCAGCAGCTTACGACAGAACACCGGGGAGCTGTTTTTT
CASSLRQNTGELFF
>TRBD1|NA|TRBJ2-3|TRBV19
TGTGCCAGTAGTGGGGACAGGCCACGAGATACGCAGTATTTT
CASSGDRPRDTQYF
>NA|NA|TRBJ2-2|TRBV27
TGTGCCAGCAAGGACGGGGGGCCTGCGGTCACCGGGGAGCTGTTTTTT
CASKDGGPAVTGELFF
>NA|NA|TRBJ1-5|TRBV25-1
TGTGCCAGCACCCGGCCCCAGCATTTT
CASTRPQHF
>TRBD1|NA|TRBJ1-2|TRBV9
TGTGCCAGCAGCACTTGGACAGGGAAAAAATATGGCTACACCTTC
CASSTWTGKKYGYTF
>NA|NA|TRBJ2-1|TRBV1
TGCACCAGCAGCCAAGAAACCAGCGGGGGCTACTACAATGAGCAGTTCTTC
CTSSQETSGGYYNEQFF
>NA|NA|TRBJ1-5|TRBV7-2
TGTGCCAGCAGCTTAGGTACAGGCAGTCAGCCCCAGCATTTT
CASSLGTGSQPQHF
>NA|NA|TRBJ2-1|TRBV7-8
TGTGCCAGCAGCTTAGGTGCCTCAGCGGAGCAGTTCTTC
CASSLGASAEQFF
>NA|NA|TRBJ2-5|TRBV19
TGTGCCAGTAGTAGTTCAGGGACCGGGAGAGAGACCCAGTACTTC
CASSSSGTGRETQYF
>NA|few|TRBJ1-4|TRBV5-6
TGTGCCAGCAGCTCAACACAGGGACAAGGGAAACTGTTTTTT
CASSSTQGQGKLFF
>NA|once|TRBJ2-5|TRBV7-2
TGTGCCAGCAGCTTAGGCGCCTCCTCAGAGACCCAGTACTTC
CASSLGASSETQYF
>TRBD2|NA|TRBJ2-5|TRBV11-3
TGTGCCAGCAGCCAAGGGCTAGCGGGAGGGCCAGGGGAGACCCAGTACTTC
CASSQGLAGGPGETQYF
>NA|NA|TRBJ2-2|TRBV15
TGTGCCACCCCAGGGCTCTCGAACACCGGGGAGCTGTTTTTT
CATPGLSNTGELFF
>NA|NA|TRBJ1-5|TRBV19
TGTGCCAGTAGTTTGCCAGTACGTAATCAGCCCCAGCATTTT
CASSLPVRNQPQHF
>TRBD2|NA|TRBJ2-1|TRBV19
TGTGCCAGTAGTATAATCCCTTATCGGGAGAAAGGGAGGGCCAACTACAATGAGCAGTTCTTC
CASSIIPYREKGRANYNEQFF